The 27 T cell receptor beta chains below come from one sample, sequenced in a study of shared clonotypes between healthy human individuals. Repertoires were generated with immunoSEQ multiplex PCR, while TCRdb's copy carries only in-frame clones and drops some. Found here are roughly 2,000,000 clones, about 95% of them singletons; the top ten hold 0.9% to 1.5%. The naive CD8 fraction comprised CD45RO-negative cells positively selected for CCR7 and excluded terminally differentiated effector memory CD45RA+ cells. Sample: naive CD8+ T cells sorted from blood. The receptors originated from a young man in good health.

This chain uses TRBV25-1 with TRBJ2-7, with TRBD1 matching over 7 bases. V was clipped by 4 bases and J by 3 bases; unmatched bases: 3. Germline V lookup: CDR1 MGHDK, CDR2 SYGVNS. The CDR3 spans 13 residues. The CDR3 sequence: CASSVGGFYEQYF. The CDR3 nucleotides read TGTGCCAGCAGTGTAGGGGGCTTCTACGAGCAGTACTTC.

The chain has TRBV7-9 and TRBJ1-6; 7 nucleotides agree with TRBD1. CDR1 SEHNR and CDR2 FQNEAQ come from the germline V gene (reference sequence). The CDR3 has 17 residues. With V trimmed by 3 bases and J by 8 bases, 13 bases remained unmatched. CDR3 nucleotides: TGTGCCAGCAGCTTGCCCGTGACAGGGAGCGCGGATTCACCCCTCCACTTT. It encodes CASSLPVTGSADSPLHF.

This rearrangement joins TRBV4-1 to TRBJ1-6; TRBD1 matches at 7 bases. J was trimmed by 9 bases and V by 1 base; bases with no gene match: 6. Germline values: CDR1 MGHRA, CDR2 YSYEKL. The CDR3 contains 15 residues. CDR3 coding DNA: TGCGCCAGCAGCCAAGGTACAGGGGCGAGTTCACCCCTCCACTTT. This gives the protein CASSQGTGASSPLHF.

The rearrangement uses TRBV6-1 and TRBJ2-7; 7 nucleotides align to TRBD1. CDR1 and CDR2 from the germline V gene are MNHNS and SASEGT. The CDR3 loop spans 13 amino acids. V was clipped by 8 bases and J by 1 base; unmatched bases: 5. CDR3 protein: CASSWDSSYEQYF. CDR3 DNA: TGTGCCAGCTCCTGGGACAGTTCCTACGAGCAGTACTTC.

This clone has a single count. The rearrangement uses TRBV9 and TRBJ2-2; TRBD2 matches at 9 bases. Germline values: CDR1 SGDLS, CDR2 YYNGEE. This CDR3 is 17 amino acids long. The V segment lost 0 bases and the J segment 4 bases; nucleotides outside the gene matches: 7. CDR3 bases: TGTGCCAGCAGCGTAGGCCAGCGGGGGGCGGCCACCGGGGAGCTGTTTTTT. As protein: CASSVGQRGAATGELFF. The full variable domain, its missing parts supplied by reference TRBV9 and TRBJ2-2, is DSGVTQTPKHLITATGQRVTLRCSPRSGDLSVYWYQQSLDQGLQFLIQYYNGEERAKGNILERFSAQQFPDLHSELNLSSLELGDSALYFCASSVGQRGAATGELFFGEGSRLTVL.

The chain links TRBV28 to TRBJ1-3; 10 nucleotides align to TRBD1. This CDR3 spans 15 amino acids. Trimming took 2 bases from V and 2 from J; bases not matched to a gene: 0. Germline CDR1 reads MDHEN; CDR2 reads SYDVKM. The CDR3 DNA follows: TGTGCCAGCAGTTTAGACAGGGGGCCTGGAAACACCATATATTTT. Protein: CASSLDRGPGNTIYF.

This chain uses TRBV6-6 with TRBJ2-4; D could derive from TRBD1 or TRBD2 (5 bases each). This CDR3 region has 13 residues. CDR1 MNHNY and CDR2 SVGAGI come from the germline V gene (reference sequence). Trimming stripped 6 bases from V and 6 bases from J, with 12 bases between. Written as DNA, the CDR3 is TGTGCCAGCAGCTCCGGGACGGCAAACATTCAGTACTTC. Its protein is CASSSGTANIQYF.

The rearrangement joins TRBV6-5 to TRBJ2-2; 8 bases match TRBD2. The CDR3 has 15 amino acids. Germline V gene sequence: CDR1 MNHEY, CDR2 SVGAGI. With V trimmed by 5 bases and J by 5 bases, 7 bases remained unmatched. Here the CDR3 DNA reads TGTGCCAGCAGTGCACTAGCGGAGGGGACCGGGGAGCTGTTTTTT. Amino acid sequence: CASSALAEGTGELFF.

This sequence joins TRBV30 and TRBJ2-2; perhaps TRBD2 as D (6 bases). Trimming removed 4 bases at V and 7 bases at J, with 13 bases between. The germline V gene encodes CDR1 GTSNPN and CDR2 SVGIG (reference sequence). This CDR3 region has 13 residues. The CDR3 reads CAWTSGVGGELFF. In DNA, the CDR3 is TGTGCCTGGACGTCGGGGGTGGGCGGGGAGCTGTTTTTT.

The chain couples TRBV6-5 to TRBJ2-3; D uncertain. From germline, CDR1 is MNHEY and CDR2 SVGAGI. The CDR3 has 13 residues. V shed 5 bases and J shed 2 bases, with 8 bases lying between them. CDR3 in DNA: TGTGCCAGCAGTCCTGACCCCACAGATACGCAGTATTTT. Its translation is CASSPDPTDTQYF.

The genes are TRBV11-2 and TRBJ2-1, with 8 bases matching TRBD2. The CDR3 is made up of 15 amino acids. Germline CDR1 SGHAT, CDR2 FQNNGV. With 1 base clipped from V and 4 bases from J, the junction kept 3 bases outside the gene matches. The DNA for the CDR3 is TGTGCCAGCAGCTTAGTAGCTAGCGGGTACAATGAGCAGTTCTTC. Translated: CASSLVASGYNEQFF. Full variable domain (missing parts from reference TRBV11-2 and TRBJ2-1): EAGVAQSPRYKIIEKRQSVAFWCNPISGHATLYWYQQILGQGPKLLIQFQNNGVVDDSQLPKDRFSAERLKGVDSTLKIQPAKLEDSAVYLCASSLVASGYNEQFFGPGTRLTVL.

The V call is TRBV5-4, the J call TRBJ2-1; 9 bases line up with TRBD1. Germline CDR1 SGHNT, CDR2 YYREEE (reference sequence). V dropped 4 bases and J dropped 4; count of bases not matched to a gene: 6. This CDR3 has 15 residues. The CDR3 region has the DNA TGTGCCAGCAGCCCCGGGACAGGGCTTTACAATGAGCAGTTCTTC. Protein sequence: CASSPGTGLYNEQFF.

The V gene is TRBV29-1, the J gene TRBJ2-1; the D is unclear. The V end lost 0 bases, the J end lost 2 bases, and 14 bases lay between the germline ends. Per the germline V gene, CDR1 is SQVTM and CDR2 is ANQGSEA. The CDR3 runs to 16 residues. CDR3 in amino acids: CSVEDVLSPTYNEQFF. CDR3 DNA: TGCAGCGTTGAAGATGTCTTGAGTCCTACCTACAATGAGCAGTTCTTC.

The V and J genes are TRBV6-6 and TRBJ2-2; D call uncertain. CDR1 and CDR2 (germline): MNHNY, SVGAGI (reference sequence). CDR3 length: 14 amino acids. V was pared by 0 bases and J by 3 bases, with 5 bases between. DNA for the CDR3: TGTGCCAGCAGTTACTCGGCAGACACCGGGGAGCTGTTTTTT. This codes for CASSYSADTGELFF.

CDR3 region: CSVGREIGEQYF. Written as DNA, the CDR3 is TGCAGCGTTGGCAGGGAGATTGGCGAGCAGTACTTC. J is TRBJ2-5 and V is TRBV29-1; TRBD1 or TRBD2 may be the D gene (5 bases each). The DNA end favors TRBJ2-7, so the J call may be wrong. Per germline, CDR1 SQVTM and CDR2 ANQGSEA. The CDR3 is 12 amino acids.

V and J are TRBV30 and TRBJ1-6; D might be TRBD1 (5 bases). The CDR3 runs 14 residues. Per germline, CDR1 GTSNPN and CDR2 SVGIG (reference sequence). Between the trimmed V and J ends, which lost 2 bases and 8 bases, there was a span of 13 bases. In DNA form, the CDR3 reads TGTGCCTGGAGTTTGGGGGACCTTTATTCACCCCTCCACTTT. Protein: CAWSLGDLYSPLHF.

The chain carries TRBV11-2 and TRBJ2-5, with 8 bases matching TRBD2. Germline assignment: CDR1 SGHAT and CDR2 FQNNGV. The trim removed 5 bases at V and 1 base at J, leaving 12 bases unmatched. The CDR3 is 17 residues long. The CDR3 here is CASSPTVLAAIQETQYF. For the CDR3, the DNA is TGTGCCAGCAGCCCGACCGTACTAGCGGCAATCCAAGAGACCCAGTACTTC.

The V gene is TRBV28, the J gene TRBJ2-3; D is uncertain. V lost 6 bases and J lost 2, with 15 bases in between. Germline assignment: CDR1 MDHEN and CDR2 SYDVKM. CDR3 size: 15 residues. Here the CDR3 reads CASSPLSGFTDTQYF. The CDR3 bases are TGTGCCAGCAGCCCTCTCTCGGGTTTCACAGATACGCAGTATTTT.

In the case of this clone: Other DNA variants within this sample encode the same CDR3. V is TRBV6-5 and J is TRBJ1-5; D not certain. Trimming left V 0 bases short and J 2 bases short, with 5 bases between. The CDR3 has 14 amino acids. Germline CDR1 is MNHEY and CDR2 is SVGAGI. The CDR3 reads CASSYSAGNQPQHF. Written as DNA, the CDR3 is TGTGCCAGCAGTTACTCGGCGGGCAATCAGCCCCAGCATTTT.

V is TRBV6-1 and J is TRBJ2-2; perhaps TRBD1 as D (5 bases). V shed 3 bases and J shed 5 bases, with 10 bases lying between them. Germline loops: CDR1 MNHNS, CDR2 SASEGT. The CDR3 totals 14 residues. The CDR3 coding sequence is TGTGCCAGCAGTGATCCCAGGGTTACCGGGGAGCTGTTTTTT. This encodes CASSDPRVTGELFF.

The CDR3 loop reads CASSHWTGAGTEAFF. The CDR3 coding sequence is TGCGCCAGCAGCCACTGGACAGGGGCGGGCACTGAAGCTTTCTTT. The chain has TRBV4-1 and TRBJ1-1; 9 nucleotides match TRBD1. CDR3 size: 15 residues. The germline CDR1 and CDR2 sequences are MGHRA and YSYEKL. V lost 3 bases, J lost 4 bases, and 6 bases stayed unmatched.

The J gene is TRBJ2-7, the V gene TRBV2, with D unresolved. The CDR3 has 15 residues. V was cut by 2 bases and J by 3 bases, with 14 bases left in between. CDR1 is SNHLY, CDR2 FYNNEI, per germline. This CDR3 is CASSEWADLLYEQYF. The CDR3 DNA follows: TGTGCCAGCAGTGAATGGGCCGACCTCCTCTACGAGCAGTACTTC.

V and J are TRBV7-8 and TRBJ2-7; TRBD2 aligns across 15 bases. Germline V gene sequence: CDR1 SGHVS, CDR2 FQNEAQ. The CDR3 totals 18 residues. With V trimmed by 5 bases and J by 1 base, 9 bases remained unmatched. The CDR3 sequence: CASSKTGTSGRTSYEQYF. The CDR3 region has the DNA TGTGCCAGCAGCAAAACCGGGACTAGCGGGAGGACGTCCTACGAGCAGTACTTC.

The chain links TRBV7-3 to TRBJ2-1, with D perhaps TRBD1 or TRBD2 (6 bases each). The V end was cut by 5 bases, the J end by 6 bases, with 14 bases between. The germline CDR1 and CDR2 sequences are SGHTA and FQGTGA. The CDR3 totals 14 residues. In DNA form, the CDR3 reads TGTGCCAGCAGCCCCTGGGGGGCGAGCAATGAGCAGTTCTTC. Its translation: CASSPWGASNEQFF.

This rearrangement joins TRBV11-2 to TRBJ1-6; 9 bases line up with TRBD1. The J segment lost 2 bases and the V segment lost 7 bases, leaving 9 bases of the junction unmatched. The CDR3 totals 17 residues. Germline CDR1 reads SGHAT; CDR2 reads FQNNGV. As DNA, the CDR3 is TGTGCCAGCACCATGGGACAGGGAGGACCCTATAATTCACCCCTCCACTTT. Translated, it gives CASTMGQGGPYNSPLHF.

This chain's CDR3 is CASSALTGVYEQYF. The CDR3 coding sequence is TGTGCCAGCAGTGCCCTGACAGGGGTCTACGAGCAGTACTTC. The chain is built from TRBV28 and TRBJ2-7; 8 positions agree with TRBD1. Germline lookup yields CDR1 MDHEN and CDR2 SYDVKM. With 5 bases clipped from V and 3 bases from J, the junction kept 6 bases outside the gene matches. The CDR3 covers 14 residues.

The chain couples TRBV6-1 to TRBJ2-7, with D possibly called TRBD1 or TRBD2 (5 bases each). V dropped 4 bases and J dropped 2 bases, with 12 bases sitting between them. CDR3 length equals 14 residues. Per germline, CDR1 MNHNS and CDR2 SASEGT. In nucleotides, the CDR3 is TGTGCCAGCAGTGCAGGGACGCTAGCCTACGAGCAGTACTTC. Translating it yields CASSAGTLAYEQYF.